The 18 T cell receptor beta chains below come from one sample, sequenced in a study of T cells in Graves' hyperthyroidism and ophthalmopathy. RNA transcripts gave rise to amplified TCR beta CDR3 regions. The HTBI primer set served for first-round RT-PCR of the TCR CDR3. TCRdb ran MiXCR on the multiplex PCR reads and lists one entry per CDR3 protein. The sample shows hundreds of thousands of distinct CDR3 sequences, more than 45% of them seen only once. The sequenced material came from peripheral blood or thyroid tissue (not recorded which). Source of these receptors: a woman aged 18-29 years with Graves' hyperthyroidism.

This clonotype was picked up many times. The chain is built from TRBV10-1 and TRBJ2-7; no firm D call. Between the trimmed V and J ends, which lost 0 bases and 3 bases, there was a span of 6 bases. This CDR3 spans 13 amino acids. Germline CDR1 reads WNHNN; CDR2 reads SYGVQD (reference sequence). CDR3 in amino acids: CASSESGGYEQYF. The DNA of the CDR3 is TGCGCCAGCAGTGAGTCTGGCGGCTACGAGCAGTACTTC.

This clonotype came up a few times. One end of the junction does not line up with germline, which may come from a read error. The chain couples TRBV10-3 to TRBJ2-7; 7 bases align to TRBD2. The CDR3 covers 16 residues. CDR1 is ENHRY and CDR2 is SYGVKD in the germline V gene. CDR3 protein: CASSERLGGSPYEQYF. CDR3 sequence (DNA): TGTGCCAGCAGTGAAAGGTTGGGGGGGAGTCCCTACGAGCAGTACTTC.

This chain connects TRBV25-1 to TRBJ1-4; 11 bases agree with TRBD1. V dropped 5 bases and J dropped 8; count of bases not matched to a gene: 10. Germline values: CDR1 MGHDK, CDR2 SYGVNS. The CDR3 covers 16 residues. The CDR3 reads CASSPGTGGFWEKLFF. CDR3 in DNA: TGTGCCAGCAGTCCCGGGACAGGGGGTTTTTGGGAAAAACTGTTTTTT.

This clonotype showed up many times. The chain carries TRBV7-6 and TRBJ1-2, with D possibly TRBD1 on 5 matching bases. V lost 1 base and J 4 bases, leaving 16 bases between the germline ends. The germline V gene has CDR1 SGHVS and CDR2 FNYEAQ. The CDR3 has 16 amino acids. The CDR3 protein is CASSLGWEQGTYGYTF. The CDR3 DNA reads TGTGCCAGCAGCTTAGGGTGGGAGCAGGGAACCTATGGCTACACCTTC.

This chain joins TRBV20-1 and TRBJ2-7; 8 bases fit TRBD1. CDR3 length equals 14 residues. The ends lost 0 bases at V and 5 bases at J; junction bases unmatched: 6. Germline CDR1 and CDR2: DFQATT and SNEGSKA (reference sequence). CDR3 sequence: CSARDRAGGHEQYF. In DNA, the CDR3 is TGCAGTGCTAGAGATAGGGCAGGGGGCCACGAGCAGTACTTC.

The chain couples TRBV25-1 to TRBJ2-2, with D possibly matching TRBD2 (5 bases). The CDR3 totals 13 residues. The ends were cut back, 8 bases at V and 3 bases at J, with 10 bases in the middle. Per germline, CDR1 MGHDK and CDR2 SYGVNS. The CDR3 spells CASLEADTGELFF. In DNA form, the CDR3 reads TGTGCCAGCTTGGAGGCCGACACCGGGGAGCTGTTTTTT.

This clonotype was found a few times. This chain uses TRBV19 with TRBJ1-2, with a weak D call TRBD1 (5 bases). The length of the CDR3 is 14 residues. Trimming pared 4 bases from V and 4 bases from J, leaving 13 bases between. Germline CDR1 reads LNHDA; CDR2 reads SQIVND (reference sequence). The CDR3 DNA reads as TGTGCCAGTAGTACCCGACAGAGATCCTATGGCTACACCTTC. Its translation is CASSTRQRSYGYTF.

The chain combines TRBV15 with TRBJ2-5; 11 nucleotides match TRBD2. V trimming: 2 bases; J trimming: 4 bases; junction bases outside the gene matches: 3. CDR3 length: 15 residues. From germline, CDR1 is LNHNV and CDR2 YYDKDF (reference sequence). CDR3 in amino acids: CATSRPGTSGETQYF. Here the CDR3 DNA reads TGTGCCACCAGCAGACCCGGGACTAGCGGAGAGACCCAGTACTTC.

This clonotype has at least ten counts. This sequence joins TRBV12-3 or TRBV12-4 and TRBJ1-1, with TRBD1 matching over 8 bases. There are 13 residues in the CDR3. The V gene end was trimmed by 0 bases and the J gene end by 11 bases; junction bases not matched to a gene: 5. In DNA, the CDR3 is TGTGCCAGCAGTTTAGCCGACAGGGGTGTTGCTTTCTTT. This sequence encodes CASSLADRGVAFF.

This clonotype was seen repeatedly, ten times or more. The chain uses TRBV29-1 and TRBJ1-1; maybe TRBD1 (6 bases). Trimming shortened V by 4 bases and J by 7 bases, and 10 bases separated the two germline ends. Germline V gives CDR1 SQVTM, CDR2 ANQGSEA. This CDR3 contains 11 residues. CDR3 in amino acids: CSVGTAYEAFF. The CDR3, as DNA: TGCAGCGTTGGGACAGCCTATGAAGCTTTCTTT.

The chain carries TRBV5-1 and TRBJ2-7; TRBD1 matches at 7 bases. V lost 0 bases, J lost 4 bases, and 4 bases stayed unmatched. Germline V lookup: CDR1 SGHRS, CDR2 YFSETQ. The CDR3 is made up of 14 amino acids. CDR3 bases: TGCGCCAGCAGCTTGGCGACAGGGACGTACGAGCAGTACTTC. Protein: CASSLATGTYEQYF.

The genes are TRBV19 and TRBJ2-7, with TRBD2 as a possible D gene (6 bases). V was clipped by 7 bases and J by 4 bases, with 17 bases between them. The germline gives CDR1 LNHDA, CDR2 SQIVND (reference sequence). The CDR3 loop spans 14 amino acids. The CDR3 loop reads CASNSLAGRYEQYF. The CDR3, as DNA: TGTGCCAGTAATTCCCTTGCAGGGAGGTACGAGCAGTACTTC.

The chain uses TRBV14 and TRBJ1-5; D might be TRBD1 (6 bases). The length of the CDR3 is 15 residues. The ends were cut back, 0 bases at V and 7 bases at J, with 13 bases in the middle. CDR1 and CDR2 from the germline V gene are SGHDN and FVKESK. The CDR3 is CASSQDTGTMQPQHF. In nucleotides, the CDR3 is TGTGCCAGCAGCCAAGATACAGGGACCATGCAGCCCCAGCATTTT.

This chain uses TRBV5-1 with TRBJ2-2; tentatively, D is TRBD1 (5 bases). The V end was cut by 6 bases, the J end by 1 base, with 16 bases between. This CDR3 region has 16 residues. Germline V gives CDR1 SGHRS, CDR2 YFSETQ. CDR3 amino acids: CASTHSRAKNTGELFF. The CDR3 coding sequence is TGCGCCAGCACCCATAGCAGGGCCAAGAACACCGGGGAGCTGTTTTTT.

This clonotype was counted ten times or more. The V and J genes are TRBV10-3 and TRBJ1-1, with 10 bases identical to TRBD1. This CDR3 spans 13 amino acids. Germline loops: CDR1 ENHRY, CDR2 SYGVKD. Trimming at V came to 9 bases and at J to 3 bases, leaving 4 bases not matched to a gene. CDR3: CAITDRGDTEAFF. The CDR3 coding sequence is TGTGCCATAACGGACAGGGGGGACACTGAAGCTTTCTTT.

The chain joins TRBV7-9 to TRBJ2-5, with 7 bases identical to TRBD1. This CDR3 has 15 amino acids. Germline assignment: CDR1 SEHNR and CDR2 FQNEAQ (reference sequence). Losses at the gene ends were 5 bases for V and 0 bases for J; bases not matched to a gene: 6. For the CDR3, the DNA is TGTGCCAGCAGCCTTAGACAGGGCAACCAAGAGACCCAGTACTTC. This translates into CASSLRQGNQETQYF. Complete variable domain (other parts from reference TRBV7-9 and TRBJ2-5): DTGVSQNPRHKITKRGQNVTFRCDPISEHNRLYWYRQTLGQGPEFLTYFQNEAQLEKSRLLSDRFSAERPKGSFSTLEIQRTEQGDSAMYLCASSLRQGNQETQYFGPGTRLLVL.

V gene TRBV2 combines with J gene TRBJ1-5; D may be TRBD1 (6 bases). CDR3 length equals 14 residues. Between the trimmed V and J ends, which lost 2 bases and 6 bases, there was a span of 11 bases. Germline V lookup: CDR1 SNHLY, CDR2 FYNNEI. The CDR3 DNA is TGTGCCAGCAGTGAACCCGACAGGTTTCAGCCCCAGCATTTT. Protein sequence: CASSEPDRFQPQHF.

This chain connects TRBV7-9 to TRBJ2-5, with a tentative D call TRBD2 (6 bases). V was cut by 5 bases and J by 3 bases, with 22 bases left in between. This CDR3 spans 17 amino acids. Per the germline V gene, CDR1 is SEHNR and CDR2 is FQNEAQ (reference sequence). CDR3 in amino acids: CASSPQPDLASKETQYF. The CDR3 DNA follows: TGTGCCAGCAGCCCGCAACCCGATCTAGCGTCAAAAGAGACCCAGTACTTC. Drawing the rest from reference TRBV7-9 and TRBJ2-5, the complete variable domain is DTGVSQNPRHKITKRGQNVTFRCDPISEHNRLYWYRQTLGQGPEFLTYFQNEAQLEKSRLLSDRFSAERPKGSFSTLEIQRTEQGDSAMYLCASSPQPDLASKETQYFGPGTRLLVL.